A selection of T cell receptor beta chains follows, all from one sample in a study of PD-1 blockade in classical Hodgkin lymphoma. Using immunoSEQ multiplex PCR, the repertoire was profiled, and TCRdb retains in-frame clones only, with some absent. The sample records 150,000 or so clones, approximately 72% being singletons. Sequenced here: peripheral blood mononuclear cells (PBMCs), sampled before the second cycle of nivolumab. These receptors originate from a human donor with classical Hodgkin lymphoma. The CDR3 runs from the conserved cysteine through the conserved F or W. A D gene is named only where the DNA matches it firmly. Some rows mark clone size as missing; the rest say once, few, many or name a class of expanded clone.

v_gene: TRBV4-3; j_gene: TRBJ2-7; d_gene: TRBD2; abundance: -; CDR3nt: TGCGCCAGCAGCCAAGACCTTAGCGGGAGTCCCCCCTACGAGCAGTACTTC; CDR3aa: CASSQDLSGSPPYEQYF
v_gene: TRBV7-8; j_gene: TRBJ2-3; d_gene: TRBD2; abundance: -; CDR3nt: TGTGCCAGCAGCTCGGCGGGGGGGCGCAGTCTGTCCTATACGCAGTATTTT; CDR3aa: CASSSAGGRSLSYTQYF
v_gene: TRBV7-2; j_gene: TRBJ1-1; d_gene: -; abundance: -; CDR3nt: TGTGCCAGCAGCTTAGCGGGGGAACTCACTGAAGCTTTCTTT; CDR3aa: CASSLAGELTEAFF
v_gene: TRBV7-6; j_gene: TRBJ2-1; d_gene: TRBD1; abundance: few; CDR3nt: TGTGCCAGCAGCCCCGGGACAGAGCTTTACAATGAGCAGTTCTTC; CDR3aa: CASSPGTELYNEQFF
v_gene: TRBV10-3; j_gene: TRBJ2-3; d_gene: -; abundance: -; CDR3nt: TGTGCCATCCGGGAAAAACCAGATACGCAGTATTTT; CDR3aa: CAIREKPDTQYF
v_gene: TRBV7-5; j_gene: TRBJ2-2; d_gene: -; abundance: few; CDR3nt: TGTGCCAGCAGCGCTAGCGGGCACGGGGAGCTGTTTTTT; CDR3aa: CASSASGHGELFF
v_gene: TRBV4-1; j_gene: TRBJ1-2; d_gene: -; abundance: -; CDR3nt: TGCGCCAGCAGCCAAGTCCTGGATAACTATGGCTACACCTTC; CDR3aa: CASSQVLDNYGYTF
v_gene: TRBV7-9; j_gene: TRBJ1-2; d_gene: -; abundance: few; CDR3nt: TGTGCCGTCGGGGGCTACACCTTC; CDR3aa: CAVGGYTF
v_gene: TRBV7-6; j_gene: TRBJ2-3; d_gene: TRBD2; abundance: -; CDR3nt: TGTGCCAGCAGCTGGGAACTAGCGGGAGCGGGTGGAGATACGCAGTATTTT; CDR3aa: CASSWELAGAGGDTQYF
v_gene: TRBV7-3; j_gene: TRBJ2-6; d_gene: -; abundance: -; CDR3nt: TGTGCCAGCAGCTTAAATCCGGACCTCGTGGGGACTGGGGCCAACGTCCTGACTTTC; CDR3aa: CASSLNPDLVGTGANVLTF
v_gene: TRBV5-4; j_gene: TRBJ2-7; d_gene: -; abundance: -; CDR3nt: TGTGCCAGCAAACCGGGCCCGGGACGCGAGCAGTACTTC; CDR3aa: CASKPGPGREQYF
v_gene: TRBV19; j_gene: TRBJ2-7; d_gene: TRBD2; abundance: -; CDR3nt: TGTGCCAGTAGTATAGATCTGCCTAGCGGCTACGAGCAGTACTTC; CDR3aa: CASSIDLPSGYEQYF
v_gene: TRBV27; j_gene: TRBJ2-1; d_gene: TRBD2; abundance: few; CDR3nt: TGTGCCAGCAGCCGGGAGGATGGCCCTGAGCAGTTCTTC; CDR3aa: CASSREDGPEQFF
v_gene: TRBV15; j_gene: TRBJ1-1; d_gene: TRBD1; abundance: -; CDR3nt: TGTGCCACCATCGCGACAGGGGGCATGAACACTGAAGCTTTCTTT; CDR3aa: CATIATGGMNTEAFF
v_gene: TRBV5-5; j_gene: TRBJ2-1; d_gene: TRBD2; abundance: -; CDR3nt: TGTGCCAGCAGCCCTCTGAGATTGAGCGGGGCCCACAATGAGCAGTTCTTC; CDR3aa: CASSPLRLSGAHNEQFF
v_gene: TRBV30; j_gene: TRBJ2-2; d_gene: -; abundance: -; CDR3nt: TGTGCCTGGAGCAGAGGTACCGGGGAGCTGTTTTTT; CDR3aa: CAWSRGTGELFF